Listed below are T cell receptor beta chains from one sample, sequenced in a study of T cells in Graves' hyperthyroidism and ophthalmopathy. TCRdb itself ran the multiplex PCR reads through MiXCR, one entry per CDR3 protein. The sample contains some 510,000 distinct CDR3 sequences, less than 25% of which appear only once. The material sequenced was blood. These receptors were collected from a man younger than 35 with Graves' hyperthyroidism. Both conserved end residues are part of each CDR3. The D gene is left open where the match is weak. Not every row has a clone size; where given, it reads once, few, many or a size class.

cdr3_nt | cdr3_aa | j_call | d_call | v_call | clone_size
TGTGCCAGCAGCCAGGACGTTAACACTGAAGCTTTCTTT | CASSQDVNTEAFF | TRBJ1-1 | NA | TRBV5-6 | many
TGTGCCTGGAGTGTGTCAGGGGGCCTCTATGGCTACACCTTC | CAWSVSGGLYGYTF | TRBJ1-2 | TRBD1 | TRBV30 | few
TGTGCCACCAGCAGAGATCGGCAGGGGATAAACATTCAGTACTTC | CATSRDRQGINIQYF | TRBJ2-4 | NA | TRBV15 | few
TGTGCCAGCAGTACCGGGACTGCGAGCGGGGAGCTGTTTTTT | CASSTGTASGELFF | TRBJ2-2 | NA | TRBV6-2/TRBV6-3 | few
TGTGCCAGCAGGGTGGGCCCGAGGATTGCCTCTGGAAACACCATATATTTT | CASRVGPRIASGNTIYF | TRBJ1-3 | NA | TRBV11-2 | NA
TGTGCCGGCAGTTACTCGACTGCCACCCCTATGCGCTACACCTTC | CAGSYSTATPMRYTF | TRBJ1-2 | NA | TRBV6-5 | few
TGTGCCAGTAGTATAGGTGGGCAGCAAGCTTTCTTT | CASSIGGQQAFF | TRBJ1-1 | NA | TRBV19 | many
TGCAGTGCTAGACGTTGGACAAATTGGGACTATGGCTACACCTTC | CSARRWTNWDYGYTF | TRBJ1-2 | NA | TRBV20-1 | many
TGTGCCAGCAGTTTAATGGGTGCTGAAGCTTTCTTT | CASSLMGAEAFF | TRBJ1-1 | NA | TRBV28 | many
TGTGCCAGCAGTTTCGGGGGATTTCAGCCCCAGCATTTT | CASSFGGFQPQHF | TRBJ1-5 | NA | TRBV28 | many
TGTGCCAGCAGTTTAGGGGGTGGGGGGGAGCTGTTTTTT | CASSLGGGGELFF | TRBJ2-2 | NA | TRBV27 | many
TGTGCCAGCAGACCCACGACAGGGAACACCGGGGAGCTGTTTTTT | CASRPTTGNTGELFF | TRBJ2-2 | NA | TRBV28 | few
TGCAGTGCCCTAACGGGACAGGGGTGGCCCGAGCAGTACTTC | CSALTGQGWPEQYF | TRBJ2-7 | TRBD1 | TRBV20-1 | NA
TGTGCCAGCAGTCGAGCGGGACGGCATAACTATGGCTACACCTTC | CASSRAGRHNYGYTF | TRBJ1-2 | NA | TRBV6-1 | NA
TGTGCCAGCAGTTTACTTACTAGCGGGGGATCCTACGAGCAGTACTTC | CASSLLTSGGSYEQYF | TRBJ2-7 | TRBD2 | TRBV28 | few
TGTGCCACCAGCCCCCGCCTGACAGGGGCGACTAACTATGGCTACACCTTC | CATSPRLTGATNYGYTF | TRBJ1-2 | TRBD1 | TRBV15 | many
TGTGCCAGCACCCCGGGGGGGGCCAAAAACATTCAGTACTTC | CASTPGGAKNIQYF | TRBJ2-4 | TRBD2 | TRBV6-2/TRBV6-3 | many
TGTGCCAGCAGTCACACAGGGACTGCCGGGGAGCTGTTTTTT | CASSHTGTAGELFF | TRBJ2-2 | NA | TRBV12-3/TRBV12-4 | many
TGTGCCTGGAGTTACGGACAGGGGGCTGGTGGCTACACCTTC | CAWSYGQGAGGYTF | TRBJ1-2 | TRBD1 | TRBV30 | many
TGTGCCAGCAGCTTCTCGGACAGCTCCTACGAGCAGTACTTC | CASSFSDSSYEQYF | TRBJ2-7 | NA | TRBV5-1 | many
TGTGCCAGCAGAGGAGACCGCTACTATGGCTACACCTTC | CASRGDRYYGYTF | TRBJ1-2 | NA | TRBV7-9 | many
TGTGCCAGCAGCTTAGGGGCAGGGAGGGAAGAGACCCAGTACTTC | CASSLGAGREETQYF | TRBJ2-5 | TRBD2 | TRBV11-2 | few
TGTGCCAGCACCGATAACCTAGCGGGGGTTATCACCGGGGAGCTGTTTTTT | CASTDNLAGVITGELFF | TRBJ2-2 | TRBD2 | TRBV6-1 | NA
TGCAGCGTTGAAGCCTGGAACACTGAAGCTTTCTTT | CSVEAWNTEAFF | TRBJ1-1 | NA | TRBV29-1 | few
TGTGCCAGCAGTTTACCCGGCAGGGAGGTATACGAGCAGTACTTC | CASSLPGREVYEQYF | TRBJ2-7 | NA | TRBV27 | many
TGTGCCAGCAGGAGGGGGCCCCTGGCCGGGGAGCTGTTTTTT | CASRRGPLAGELFF | TRBJ2-2 | TRBD1 | TRBV7-2 | many
TGCGCCAGCAGCCAACCACGGGGGGCACGCAATCAGCCCCAGCATTTT | CASSQPRGARNQPQHF | TRBJ1-5 | NA | TRBV4-1 | few
TGTGCCAGCAGTGAAAAGTGGGGCTATGGCTACACCTTC | CASSEKWGYGYTF | TRBJ1-2 | NA | TRBV6-1 | many
TGTGCCTGGAGAAATCTTGGACCCTATGGCTACACCTTC | CAWRNLGPYGYTF | TRBJ1-2 | NA | TRBV30 | few
TGTGCCAGCAGTTCGGACTCGTACTACGAGCAGTACTTC | CASSSDSYYEQYF | TRBJ2-7 | NA | TRBV12-3/TRBV12-4 | NA
TGTGCCAGCAGCCTCACCCTACCCTCAGCCAACACTGAAGCTTTCTTT | CASSLTLPSANTEAFF | TRBJ1-1 | NA | TRBV5-6 | many
TGTGCCAGCAGTTTCGAGGAGACCTATGGCTACACCTTC | CASSFEETYGYTF | TRBJ1-2 | NA | TRBV12-3/TRBV12-4 | many
TGTGCCAGCACCGAATTGGACAGGAGTTTCATGAACACTGAAGCTTTCTTT | CASTELDRSFMNTEAFF | TRBJ1-1 | TRBD1 | TRBV14 | many
TGTGCCAGCAGGGACAGGACGTTCGCTAACTATGGCTACACCTTC | CASRDRTFANYGYTF | TRBJ1-2 | TRBD1 | TRBV6-2/TRBV6-3 | NA
TGTGCCAGCAACGAACGGGACATACTCTCTGGAAACACCATATATTTT | CASNERDILSGNTIYF | TRBJ1-3 | NA | TRBV6-1 | NA
TGTGCCAGCAGTTTTCCCCACACCTTC | CASSFPHTF | TRBJ1-2 | NA | TRBV12-3/TRBV12-4 | few
TGTGCCAGCAGTGAAGCTCAGGTCGGGCTCACCGGGGAGCTGTTTTTT | CASSEAQVGLTGELFF | TRBJ2-2 | NA | TRBV2 | many
TGTGCCAGCAGCCAAACAAGGGGGGACGAGCAGTACTTC | CASSQTRGDEQYF | TRBJ2-7 | NA | TRBV12-3/TRBV12-4 | NA
TGTGCCAGCAGCACCTCCGCCCTCTGGAACACTGAAGCTTTCTTT | CASSTSALWNTEAFF | TRBJ1-1 | NA | TRBV12-3/TRBV12-4 | many
TGTGCCAGCAGACCGACCTGGGGAAGGGGGGGCTACACCTTC | CASRPTWGRGGYTF | TRBJ1-2 | NA | TRBV11-2 | NA
TGTGCCAGCAGTTCTATGCGGGAGACGACCCAAGAGACCCAGTACTTC | CASSSMRETTQETQYF | TRBJ2-5 | TRBD2 | TRBV6-5 | NA
TGCGCCAGCAGCCCAGGGACAGGGGTCGGGACTGAAGCTTTCTTT | CASSPGTGVGTEAFF | TRBJ1-1 | TRBD1 | TRBV4-1 | many
TGCAGCGCCGTGGAGAGAGGGCCCCTATTCGGCTACACCTTC | CSAVERGPLFGYTF | TRBJ1-2 | NA | TRBV29-1 | few
TGTGCCAGCACCCGGGAGCAGGGGGGGACTGAAGCTTTCTTT | CASTREQGGTEAFF | TRBJ1-1 | TRBD1 | TRBV2 | NA
TGTGCCAGCAGTTCGCCGACAGGGACAGGGGAAATGGGCTATGGCTACACCTTC | CASSSPTGTGEMGYGYTF | TRBJ1-2 | TRBD1 | TRBV28 | many
TGTGCCAGCAGCCCGCAGGGACGTGGGGAGCTGTTTTTT | CASSPQGRGELFF | TRBJ2-2 | NA | TRBV11-3 | many
TGTGCCAGCAGCTTGGCAGGCAGAGACACTGAAGCTTTCTTT | CASSLAGRDTEAFF | TRBJ1-1 | NA | TRBV5-4 | many
TGTGCCAGCAGTCAGACAGTTAACTATGGCTACACCTTC | CASSQTVNYGYTF | TRBJ1-2 | NA | TRBV6-1 | many
TGCAGCGTTAGGGACGACGCGAGGACTGAAGCTTTCTTT | CSVRDDARTEAFF | TRBJ1-1 | NA | TRBV29-1 | many
TGTGCCAGCAGCGGCATAGGGGGGCAAAGTGAAGCTTTCTTT | CASSGIGGQSEAFF | TRBJ1-1 | NA | TRBV2 | many
TGTGCCACCCGACCGGGGGAGAACACCGGGGAGCTGTTTTTT | CATRPGENTGELFF | TRBJ2-2 | NA | TRBV6-1 | many
TGTGCCAGCAGTGTAGGAGCGGGGGGCGAGCAGTACTTC | CASSVGAGGEQYF | TRBJ2-7 | TRBD2 | TRBV6-1 | many
TGTGCCAGCAGGGGGTGGGGACAGATGCAAGAGACCCAGTACTTC | CASRGWGQMQETQYF | TRBJ2-5 | TRBD1 | TRBV6-2/TRBV6-3 | many
TGTGCCAGCAAAGTTCCGCAGGGAGGGGGGTTGAGCAATCAGCCCCAGCATTTT | CASKVPQGGGLSNQPQHF | TRBJ1-5 | NA | TRBV28 | many
TGTGCCAGCACCTCCTCGTGGGGCGGCTATCAAGAGACCCAGTACTTC | CASTSSWGGYQETQYF | TRBJ2-5 | NA | TRBV6-2/TRBV6-3 | many